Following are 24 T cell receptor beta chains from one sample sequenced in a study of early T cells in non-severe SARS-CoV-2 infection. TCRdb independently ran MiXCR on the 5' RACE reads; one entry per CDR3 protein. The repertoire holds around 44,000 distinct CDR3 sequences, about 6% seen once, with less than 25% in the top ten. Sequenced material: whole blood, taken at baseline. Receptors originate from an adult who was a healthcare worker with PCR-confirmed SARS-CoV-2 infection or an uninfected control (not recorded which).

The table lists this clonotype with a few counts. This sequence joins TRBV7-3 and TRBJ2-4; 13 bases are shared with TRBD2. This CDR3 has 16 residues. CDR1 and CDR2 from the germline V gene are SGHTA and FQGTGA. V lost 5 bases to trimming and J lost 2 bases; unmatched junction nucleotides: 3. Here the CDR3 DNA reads TGTGCCAGCAGCCTGGGACTAGCGGGACCCAAAAACATTCAGTACTTC. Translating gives CASSLGLAGPKNIQYF.

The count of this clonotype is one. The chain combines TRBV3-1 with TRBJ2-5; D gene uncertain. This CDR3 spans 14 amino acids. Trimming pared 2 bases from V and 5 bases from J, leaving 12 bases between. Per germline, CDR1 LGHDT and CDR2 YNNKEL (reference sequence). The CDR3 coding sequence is TGTGCCAGCAGCCAATCCACGCAATCGGAGACCCAGTACTTC. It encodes CASSQSTQSETQYF.

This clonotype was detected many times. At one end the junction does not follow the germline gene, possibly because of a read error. Here the CDR3 DNA reads TGTGCTAGCAGCGGGGGGCTCGGAGAGACCCAGTACTTC. It encodes CASSGGLGETQYF. The V and J genes are TRBV7-7 and TRBJ2-5; 9 nucleotides match TRBD2. In germline, CDR1 is SSHAT, CDR2 FNYEAQ (reference sequence). The CDR3 is made up of 13 amino acids.

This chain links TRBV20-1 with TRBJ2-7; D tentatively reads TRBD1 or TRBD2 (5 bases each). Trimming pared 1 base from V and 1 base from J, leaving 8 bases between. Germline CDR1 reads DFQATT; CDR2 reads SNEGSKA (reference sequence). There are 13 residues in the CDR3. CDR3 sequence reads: CSARGGGSYEQYF. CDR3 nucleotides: TGCAGTGCTAGAGGTGGGGGTTCCTACGAGCAGTACTTC.

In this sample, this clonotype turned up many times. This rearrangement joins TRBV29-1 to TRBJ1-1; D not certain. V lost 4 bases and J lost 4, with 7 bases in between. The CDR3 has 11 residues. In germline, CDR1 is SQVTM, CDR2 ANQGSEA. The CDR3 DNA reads TGCAGCGTTGGACTGAGCACTGAAGCTTTCTTT. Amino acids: CSVGLSTEAFF.

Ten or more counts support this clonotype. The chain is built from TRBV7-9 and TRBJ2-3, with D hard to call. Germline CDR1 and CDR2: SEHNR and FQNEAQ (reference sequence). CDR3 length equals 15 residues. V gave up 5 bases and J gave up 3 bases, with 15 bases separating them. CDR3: CASSIGTFLTDTQYF. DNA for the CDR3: TGTGCCAGCAGCATTGGAACTTTCCTGACAGATACGCAGTATTTT.

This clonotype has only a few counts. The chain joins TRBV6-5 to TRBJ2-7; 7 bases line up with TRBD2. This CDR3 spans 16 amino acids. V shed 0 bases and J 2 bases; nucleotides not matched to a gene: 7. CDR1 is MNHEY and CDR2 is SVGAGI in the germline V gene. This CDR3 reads CASSYSRQRGAYEQYF. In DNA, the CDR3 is TGTGCCAGCAGTTACTCCAGGCAGCGGGGCGCCTACGAGCAGTACTTC.

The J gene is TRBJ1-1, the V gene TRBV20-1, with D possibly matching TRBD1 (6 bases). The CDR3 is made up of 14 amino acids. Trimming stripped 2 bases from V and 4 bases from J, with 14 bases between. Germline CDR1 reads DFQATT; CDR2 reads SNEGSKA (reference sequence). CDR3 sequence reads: CSARKLRGATEAFF. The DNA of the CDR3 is TGCAGTGCTAGAAAGTTAAGGGGGGCCACTGAAGCTTTCTTT.

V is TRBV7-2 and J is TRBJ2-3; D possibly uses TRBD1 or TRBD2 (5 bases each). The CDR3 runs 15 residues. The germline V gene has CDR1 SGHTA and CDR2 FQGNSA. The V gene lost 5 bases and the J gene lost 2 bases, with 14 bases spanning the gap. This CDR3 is CASSQLGGDTDTQYF. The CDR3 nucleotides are TGTGCCAGCAGCCAACTTGGGGGTGACACAGATACGCAGTATTTT.

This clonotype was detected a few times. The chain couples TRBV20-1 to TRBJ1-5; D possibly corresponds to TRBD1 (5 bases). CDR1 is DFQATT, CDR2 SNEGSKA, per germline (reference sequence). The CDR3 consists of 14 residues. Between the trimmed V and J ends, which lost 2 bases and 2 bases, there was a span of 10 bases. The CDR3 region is CSARRGVRNQPQHF. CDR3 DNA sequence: TGCAGTGCTAGACGGGGGGTTCGCAATCAGCCCCAGCATTTT.

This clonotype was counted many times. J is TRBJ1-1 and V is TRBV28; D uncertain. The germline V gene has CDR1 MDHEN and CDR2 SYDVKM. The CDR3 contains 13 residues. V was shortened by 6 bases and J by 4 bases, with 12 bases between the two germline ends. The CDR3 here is CASSLLSGTEAFF. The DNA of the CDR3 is TGTGCCAGCAGCCTCTTGTCGGGCACTGAAGCTTTCTTT.

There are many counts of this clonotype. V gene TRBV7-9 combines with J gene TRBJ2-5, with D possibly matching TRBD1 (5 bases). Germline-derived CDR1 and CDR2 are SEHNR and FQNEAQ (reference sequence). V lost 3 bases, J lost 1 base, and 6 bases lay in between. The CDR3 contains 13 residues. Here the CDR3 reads CASSFDSQETQYF. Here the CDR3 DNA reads TGTGCCAGCAGCTTCGACAGCCAAGAGACCCAGTACTTC.

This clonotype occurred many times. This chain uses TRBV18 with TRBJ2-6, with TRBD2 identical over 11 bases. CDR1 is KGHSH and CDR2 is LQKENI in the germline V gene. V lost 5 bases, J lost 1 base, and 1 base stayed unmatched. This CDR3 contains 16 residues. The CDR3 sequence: CASSTSGSSGANVLTF. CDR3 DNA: TGTGCCAGCTCAACTAGCGGGAGTTCTGGGGCCAACGTCCTGACTTTC.

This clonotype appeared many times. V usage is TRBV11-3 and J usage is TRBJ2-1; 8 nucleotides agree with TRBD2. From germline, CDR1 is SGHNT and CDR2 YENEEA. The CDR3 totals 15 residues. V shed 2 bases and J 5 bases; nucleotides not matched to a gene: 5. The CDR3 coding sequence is TGTGCCAGCAGCTTACAAGAAGCGGGGGACAATGAGCAGTTCTTC. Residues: CASSLQEAGDNEQFF. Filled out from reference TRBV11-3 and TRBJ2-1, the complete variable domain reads EAGVVQSPRYKIIEKKQPVAFWCNPISGHNTLYWYLQNLGQGPELLIRYENEEAVDDSQLPKDRFSAERLKGVDSTLKIQPAELGDSAVYLCASSLQEAGDNEQFFGPGTRLTVL.

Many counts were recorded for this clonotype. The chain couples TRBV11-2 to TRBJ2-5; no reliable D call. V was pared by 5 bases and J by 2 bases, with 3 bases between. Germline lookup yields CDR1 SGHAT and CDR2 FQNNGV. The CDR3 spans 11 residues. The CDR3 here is CASSRQETQYF. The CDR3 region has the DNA TGTGCCAGCAGCCGACAAGAGACCCAGTACTTC.

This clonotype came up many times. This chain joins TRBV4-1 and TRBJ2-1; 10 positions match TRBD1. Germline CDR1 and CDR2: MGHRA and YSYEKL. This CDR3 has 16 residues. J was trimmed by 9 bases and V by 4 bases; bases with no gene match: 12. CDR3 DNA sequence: TGCGCCAGCAGCCTCCTTCCCAGGACAGGGGGTAGTGAGCAGTTCTTC. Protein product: CASSLLPRTGGSEQFF.

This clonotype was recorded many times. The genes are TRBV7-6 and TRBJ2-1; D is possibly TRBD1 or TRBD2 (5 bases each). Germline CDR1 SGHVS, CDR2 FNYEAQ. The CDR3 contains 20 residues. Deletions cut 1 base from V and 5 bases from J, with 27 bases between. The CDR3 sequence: CASSLDIPLLGAITNNEQFF. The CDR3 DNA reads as TGTGCCAGCAGCTTAGACATCCCACTACTAGGGGCGATTACAAACAATGAGCAGTTCTTC.

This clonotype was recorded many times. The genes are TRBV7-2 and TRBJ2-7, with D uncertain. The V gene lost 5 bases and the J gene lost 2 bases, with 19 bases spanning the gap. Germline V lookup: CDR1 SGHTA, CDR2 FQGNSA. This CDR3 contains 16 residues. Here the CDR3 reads CASSPRPRRPTYEQYF. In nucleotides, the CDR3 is TGTGCCAGCAGCCCACGACCCCGGCGCCCTACCTACGAGCAGTACTTC.

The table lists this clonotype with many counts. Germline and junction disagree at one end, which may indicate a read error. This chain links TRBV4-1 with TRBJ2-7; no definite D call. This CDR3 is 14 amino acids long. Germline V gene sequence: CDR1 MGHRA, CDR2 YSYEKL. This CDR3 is CASSKDPLSYEQYF. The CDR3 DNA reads TGCGCCAGCAGCAAAGACCCTCTTTCCTACGAGCAGTACTTC.

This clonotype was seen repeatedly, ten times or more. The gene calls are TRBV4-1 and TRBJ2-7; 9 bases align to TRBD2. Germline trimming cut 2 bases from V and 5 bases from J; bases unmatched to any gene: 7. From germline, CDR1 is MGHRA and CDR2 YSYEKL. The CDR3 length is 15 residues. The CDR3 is CASSQRPGLAHEQYF. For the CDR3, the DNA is TGCGCCAGCAGCCAACGACCGGGACTAGCTCACGAGCAGTACTTC.

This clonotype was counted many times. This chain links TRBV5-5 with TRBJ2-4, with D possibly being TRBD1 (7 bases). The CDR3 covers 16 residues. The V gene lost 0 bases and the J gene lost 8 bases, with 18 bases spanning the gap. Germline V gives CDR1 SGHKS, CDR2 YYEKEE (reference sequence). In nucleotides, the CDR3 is TGTGCCAGCAGCTTGGTGGAGGGGGCCTTTTTAGACATTCAGTACTTC. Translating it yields CASSLVEGAFLDIQYF.

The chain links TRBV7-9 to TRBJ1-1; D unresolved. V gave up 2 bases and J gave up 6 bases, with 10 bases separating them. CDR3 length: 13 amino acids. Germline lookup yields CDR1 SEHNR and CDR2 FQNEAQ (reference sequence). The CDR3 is CASSLLMGAEAFF. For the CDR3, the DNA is TGTGCCAGCAGCTTATTAATGGGAGCTGAAGCTTTCTTT.

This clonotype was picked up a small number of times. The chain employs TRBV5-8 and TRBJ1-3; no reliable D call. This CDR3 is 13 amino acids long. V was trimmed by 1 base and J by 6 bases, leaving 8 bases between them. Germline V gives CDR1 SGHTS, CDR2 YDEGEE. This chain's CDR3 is CASSLLPQNTIYF. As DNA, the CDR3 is TGTGCCAGCAGCTTGCTACCGCAAAACACCATATATTTT.

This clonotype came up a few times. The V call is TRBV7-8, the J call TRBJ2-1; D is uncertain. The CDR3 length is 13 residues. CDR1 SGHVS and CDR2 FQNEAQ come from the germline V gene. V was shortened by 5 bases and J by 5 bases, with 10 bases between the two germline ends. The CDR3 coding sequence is TGTGCCAGCAGCCCGAGGAAGGACAATGAGCAGTTCTTC. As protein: CASSPRKDNEQFF.